A selection of T cell receptor beta chains follows, all from one sample in a study of beta chain features in type 1 diabetes. Assay used: immunoSEQ multiplex PCR; TCRdb lists only in-frame clones, some missing. This table has a few hundred thousand clones, more than 12% appearing once. The sample comprised naive CD4+ T cells from blood. All receptors derive from a woman younger than 35 in good health. CDR3s include the opening cysteine and the closing phenylalanine or tryptophan. A D gene is named only where the DNA matches it firmly. Size is stated for part of the rows, as once, few or many counts, or as a class when the clone is expanded.

j_call	v_call	d_call	clone_size	cdr3_length	cdr3_aa	cdr3_nt
TRBJ2-2	TRBV14	NA	few	15	CASSQVRANTGELFF	TGTGCCAGCAGCCAAGTGCGAGCTAACACCGGGGAGCTGTTTTTT
TRBJ2-1	TRBV28	TRBD2	NA	16	CASSFVRASGRNEQFF	TGTGCCAGCAGTTTCGTGCGGGCTAGCGGGAGGAATGAGCAGTTCTTC
TRBJ1-5	TRBV7-2	TRBD1	NA	17	CASSLVGTGRNNQPQHF	TGTGCCAGCAGCTTAGTAGGGACAGGGAGGAATAATCAGCCCCAGCATTTT
TRBJ2-7	TRBV23-1	NA	NA	15	CASSRPGSGAYEQYF	TGCGCCAGCAGTCGCCCCGGGTCCGGGGCCTACGAGCAGTACTTC
TRBJ2-7	TRBV9	NA	few	13	CASSVGGSWEQYF	TGTGCCAGCAGCGTAGGTGGTAGTTGGGAGCAGTACTTC
TRBJ2-5	TRBV11-2	NA	NA	14	CASSFRQGEVAQYF	TGTGCCAGCAGCTTTCGGCAGGGCGAAGTGGCCCAGTACTTC
TRBJ2-2	TRBV5-1	NA	NA	14	CASSRVLATGELFF	TGCGCCAGCAGCCGGGTGTTGGCCACCGGGGAGCTGTTTTTT
TRBJ2-1	TRBV7-9	TRBD2	NA	14	CASSRGGDSVEQFF	TGTGCCAGCAGCCGCGGGGGGGACTCCGTGGAGCAGTTCTTC
TRBJ2-1	TRBV7-9	NA	NA	13	CASNRQSYNEQFF	TGTGCCAGCAACCGACAGTCCTACAATGAGCAGTTCTTC
TRBJ2-7	TRBV7-2	NA	NA	13	CASSPQVSYEQYF	TGTGCCAGCAGCCCACAGGTTTCGTACGAGCAGTACTTC
TRBJ2-1	TRBV27	TRBD2	few	14	CASHFSGSVNEQFF	TGTGCCAGCCATTTTAGCGGGAGTGTGAATGAGCAGTTCTTC
TRBJ2-7	TRBV10-3	NA	NA	13	CAISGTETYEQYF	TGTGCCATCAGTGGTACGGAGACCTACGAGCAGTACTTC
TRBJ2-5	TRBV7-9	TRBD2	NA	15	CASSLEGGRTETQYF	TGTGCCAGCAGCTTAGAGGGCGGGAGGACGGAGACCCAGTACTTC
TRBJ1-2	TRBV27	TRBD1	NA	15	CASSYRDRTLYGYTF	TGTGCCAGCAGTTACCGGGACAGAACACTCTATGGCTACACCTTC
TRBJ2-7	TRBV7-9	TRBD2	few	15	CASSPRLAGEEGQYF	TGTGCCAGCAGCCCTCGACTAGCGGGAGAAGAAGGGCAGTACTTC
TRBJ2-7	TRBV6-1	TRBD1	NA	15	CASIPGQGASYEQYF	TGTGCCAGCATTCCGGGACAGGGAGCGTCCTACGAGCAGTACTTC
TRBJ2-1	TRBV6-5	NA	few	15	CASRPEPPTVPWQVF	TGTGCCAGCAGACCCGAGCCCCCCACAGTTCCTTGGCAGGTCTTC
TRBJ2-1	TRBV25-1	TRBD2	few	13	CASILAGGGEQFF	TGTGCCAGCATACTAGCGGGAGGCGGTGAGCAGTTCTTC
TRBJ2-7	TRBV30	NA	few	14	CAWSFGLASSEHYF	TGTGCCTGGAGTTTCGGCCTTGCCTCCAGCGAGCATTACTTC
TRBJ2-5	TRBV25-1	TRBD2	few	15	CASSEGLAGQETQYF	TGTGCCAGCAGTGAAGGGCTAGCGGGGCAAGAGACCCAGTACTTC
TRBJ2-5	TRBV14	TRBD2	few	15	CASSPAGGRDETQYF	TGTGCCAGCAGCCCCGCGGGCGGGAGGGACGAGACCCAGTACTTC
TRBJ2-7	TRBV30	NA	NA	12	CAWSDSSYEQYF	TGTGCCTGGAGTGACAGCTCCTACGAGCAGTACTTC
TRBJ1-4	TRBV29-1	NA	NA	13	CSVQRARNEKLFF	TGCAGCGTTCAGCGGGCCCGTAATGAAAAACTGTTTTTT
TRBJ2-7	TRBV12-5	NA	NA	13	CASGLGRDYEQYF	TGTGCTAGTGGTTTGGGCAGGGACTACGAGCAGTACTTC
TRBJ1-2	TRBV29-1	NA	NA	14	CSSLALTGNYGYTF	TGCAGCAGCCTAGCTTTAACAGGGAACTATGGCTACACCTTC
TRBJ2-2	TRBV27	NA	NA	15	CASISLGAGNGELFF	TGTGCCAGCATTTCTCTAGGGGCTGGGAACGGGGAGCTGTTTTTT